The 16 T cell receptor beta chains below were found in one sample sequenced in a study of blood T cell repertoires in COVID-19. Using immunoSEQ multiplex PCR, the repertoire was profiled, and TCRdb retains in-frame clones only, with some absent. The table lists over 150,000 clones, roughly 80% of them singletons. Sequenced: PBMCs or T cells enriched from blood (not recorded which). Source of these receptors: a man aged 40-49 years who had recovered from COVID-19.

This sequence joins TRBV7-9 and TRBJ1-6; D gene unclear. The CDR3 consists of 14 residues. V gave up 0 bases and J gave up 7 bases, with 7 bases separating them. The germline V gene has CDR1 SEHNR and CDR2 FQNEAQ (reference sequence). The CDR3 sequence is CASSLAPVNSPLHF. The DNA for the CDR3 is TGTGCCAGCAGCTTAGCCCCCGTAAATTCACCCCTCCACTTT.

The chain joins TRBV7-9 to TRBJ2-1; 9 bases fit TRBD1. The germline V gene encodes CDR1 SEHNR and CDR2 FQNEAQ (reference sequence). V lost 1 base and J lost 4; bases outside the gene matches: 5. The CDR3 runs 16 residues. In nucleotides, the CDR3 is TGTGCCAGCAGCTTAGATTGGGACAGGGAGTACAATGAGCAGTTCTTC. Protein product: CASSLDWDREYNEQFF. The variable domain in full, completed from reference TRBV7-9 and TRBJ2-1, reads DTGVSQNPRHKITKRGQNVTFRCDPISEHNRLYWYRQTLGQGPEFLTYFQNEAQLEKSRLLSDRFSAERPKGSFSTLEIQRTEQGDSAMYLCASSLDWDREYNEQFFGPGTRLTVL.

This clone was detected once. The rearrangement joins TRBV10-3 to TRBJ2-5, with a tentative D call TRBD2 (7 bases). Trimming took off 7 bases at V and 5 bases at J, with 14 bases between the two ends. This CDR3 is built from 13 residues. Germline V CDR1 and CDR2: ENHRY, SYGVKD. CDR3 nucleotide sequence: TGTGCCATCAACTCAGGGGAGGGGGAGACCCAGTACTTC. It codes for CAINSGEGETQYF.

V usage is TRBV5-6 and J usage is TRBJ1-5; possible D gene TRBD1, 5 bases. Trimming cost V 2 bases and J 11 bases, with 14 bases left between them. The CDR3 runs to 13 residues. Looked up from germline, CDR1 is SGHDT and CDR2 is YYEEEE. CDR3 region: CASSFGKGLAQHF. The CDR3 region has the DNA TGTGCCAGCAGCTTTGGAAAGGGGCTCGCCCAGCATTTT.

This clone is a singleton in its sample. V gene TRBV4-2 combines with J gene TRBJ2-3; the match to TRBD1 covers 8 bases. This CDR3 region has 16 residues. Germline V CDR1 and CDR2: LGHNA, YNFKEQ. Trimming cost V 3 bases and J 4 bases; bases outside gene matches: 9. The CDR3 reads CASSQTRNRGSDTQYF. CDR3 coding DNA: TGTGCCAGCAGCCAGACTAGGAACAGGGGGTCAGATACGCAGTATTTT.

This chain joins TRBV9 and TRBJ2-4; no clear D. CDR1 is SGDLS, CDR2 YYNGEE, per germline. The CDR3 contains 16 residues. Trimming took 4 bases from V and 5 from J, leaving 19 bases between them. CDR3 nucleotides: TGTGCCAGCAGCCTCGGCTACGGAGACGGCCAAAACATTCAGTACTTC. It encodes CASSLGYGDGQNIQYF.

The chain recombines TRBV7-3 with TRBJ2-1; D ambiguous. The CDR3 spans 13 residues. CDR1 and CDR2 (germline): SGHTA, FQGTGA. With 4 bases removed from V and 11 bases from J, the gap between germline ends came to 15 bases. CDR3 sequence (DNA): TGTGCCAGCAGCTCAGGAACACGGTTCCAGCAGTTCTTC. Translated: CASSSGTRFQQFF. Full variable domain (outside the CDR3, taken from reference TRBV7-3 and TRBJ2-1): GAGVSQTPSNKVTEKGKYVELRCDPISGHTALYWYRQSLGQGPEFLIYFQGTGAADDSGLPNDRFFAVRPEGSVSTLKIQRTERGDSAVYLCASSSGTRFQQFFGPGTRLTVL.

The chain links TRBV19 to TRBJ2-2; the D gene is possibly TRBD2 (5 bases). Germline V gives CDR1 LNHDA, CDR2 SQIVND (reference sequence). The CDR3 totals 18 residues. V was cut by 3 bases and J by 4 bases, with 21 bases left in between. CDR3 DNA: TGTGCCAGTAGTATCTACCTAGCCGGAAGGGAGATCACCGGGGAGCTGTTTTTT. It is translated as CASSIYLAGREITGELFF.

This clone was found a few times. The V call is TRBV5-4, the J call TRBJ2-6, with 8 nucleotides matching TRBD1. CDR3 size: 18 residues. The J segment lost 1 base and the V segment lost 2 bases, leaving 8 bases of the junction unmatched. The germline V gene has CDR1 SGHNT and CDR2 YYREEE (reference sequence). Here the CDR3 reads CASSFLGQGMSGANVLTF. In DNA, the CDR3 is TGTGCCAGCAGCTTCCTCGGACAGGGTATGTCTGGGGCCAACGTCCTGACTTTC.

The genes are TRBV6-5 and TRBJ2-7; D gene unclear. The CDR3 sequence is 14 residues long. Germline CDR1 and CDR2: MNHEY and SVGAGI. Trimming left V 5 bases short and J 0 bases short, with 11 bases between. CDR3 amino acids: CASSPTVSSYEQYV. For the CDR3, the DNA is TGTGCCAGCAGTCCTACCGTAAGCTCCTACGAGCAGTACGTC.

The V and J genes are TRBV4-2 and TRBJ1-1; unclear D gene. This CDR3 has 13 residues. In germline, CDR1 is LGHNA, CDR2 YNFKEQ. Trimming took off 1 base at V and 4 bases at J, with 7 bases between the two ends. CDR3 amino acids: CASSQGWATEAFF. CDR3 DNA sequence: TGTGCCAGCAGCCAAGGTTGGGCCACTGAAGCTTTCTTT.

The chain carries TRBV2 and TRBJ1-5, with D hard to call. This CDR3 has 15 residues. Germline V lookup: CDR1 SNHLY, CDR2 FYNNEI. V was clipped by 3 bases and J by 1 base, with 10 bases between them. Here the CDR3 DNA reads TGTGCCAGCAGTGAGGCCCCCACCAGCAATCAGCCCCAGCATTTT. Translated: CASSEAPTSNQPQHF.

This clone has just one count. This chain joins TRBV9 and TRBJ2-3; TRBD2 agrees at 14 bases. The germline gives CDR1 SGDLS, CDR2 YYNGEE. V lost 0 bases and J lost 5; bases outside the gene matches: 8. The CDR3 loop spans 18 amino acids. CDR3 region: CASSVGTSGRKLRDTQYF. CDR3 nucleotide sequence: TGTGCCAGCAGCGTAGGGACTAGCGGGAGGAAACTGAGAGATACGCAGTATTTT.

The chain couples TRBV5-1 to TRBJ2-3; 15 bases are shared with TRBD2. V was pared by 3 bases and J by 4 bases, with 6 bases of the junction left unmatched. The CDR3 is 17 residues long. Germline V gene lookup returns CDR1 SGHRS and CDR2 YFSETQ. CDR3 bases: TGCGCCAGCAGCTCTGGACTAGCGGGAGGGCCCGCAGATACGCAGTATTTT. Protein sequence: CASSSGLAGGPADTQYF.

V and J are TRBV7-9 and TRBJ1-5; 9 nucleotides agree with TRBD1. There are 14 residues in the CDR3. Germline lookup yields CDR1 SEHNR and CDR2 FQNEAQ (reference sequence). Unmatched junction bases numbered 6, after V lost 5 bases and J lost 7 bases. The CDR3 is CASSAGQGHQPQHF. The CDR3, as DNA: TGTGCCAGCAGCGCGGGACAGGGACACCAGCCCCAGCATTTT.

This chain connects TRBV7-2 to TRBJ2-1; D ambiguous. V gave up 3 bases and J gave up 0 bases, with 9 bases separating them. Germline-derived CDR1 and CDR2 are SGHTA and FQGNSA. The CDR3 contains 15 residues. The CDR3 reads CASSFRGNSYNEQFF. The DNA of the CDR3 is TGTGCCAGCAGCTTCCGCGGTAACTCCTACAATGAGCAGTTCTTC.